Reported below is one TCR beta chain. Its antigen is unknown. PCR was performed a second time for about 6 to 12 cycles using a sample-barcoded 5' primer and a J-beta primer mix. TCRdb re-derived calls from the 5' RACE reads in MiXCR, one entry per CDR3 protein. The sample has about 970,000 distinct CDR3 sequences; about 53% are singletons. The source of the sample is a study of blood T cells in healthy people across ages. Germline values: CDR1 MDHEN, CDR2 SYDVKM. The junction had 9 bases not matched to a gene; V was cut back by 3 bases and J by 6 bases. This CDR3 spans 17 amino acids. Healthy Caucasian individuals from Russia aged about 6 to 100 were enrolled as donors. Whole-study findings and limits: Aged donors had fewer naive CD4+ cells and lower diversity than long-lived donors. Diversity of TCR beta correlated strongly with naive T cell percentage.

The material sequenced was blood. The chain is built from TRBV28 and TRBJ2-1, with 12 bases lining up with TRBD2. The source is a woman aged 55 to 70 in good health. CDR3 sequence: CASSFPWASGRANEQFF. The CDR3 coding sequence is TGTGCCAGCAGTTTTCCTTGGGCTAGCGGGAGGGCCAATGAGCAGTTCTTC.